This record looks at one TCR beta chain sequence and its context. The antigen remains unidentified. Germline V gene lookup returns CDR1 KGHSH and CDR2 LQKENI. The CDR3 is 14 residues long. Trimming took 3 bases from V and 0 from J, leaving 7 bases between them. The record originates from a study of T cell responses to AZD1222 COVID-19 vaccine. Study outcomes and limitations: Spike-specific TCRs gained breadth and depth after people received two AZD1222 doses.

Clones were read by immunoSEQ multiplex PCR, and TCRdb kept only the in-frame ones, dropping some. The table records fewer than 150,000 clones, about 90% of them present only once. Material: peripheral blood, obtained on day 0 of AZD1222 vaccination. This clonotype was obtained from an adult in good health. The V call is TRBV18, the J call TRBJ2-3, with no clear D. The CDR3 region has the DNA TGTGCCAGCTCACCTACTTTAAGCACAGATACGCAGTATTTT. It encodes CASSPTLSTDTQYF.